Below, 25 T cell receptor beta chains from the same sample are listed, as sequenced in a study of T cell changes during pregnancy in multiple sclerosis. This table comes from immunoSEQ multiplex PCR, and its TCRdb copy is limited to in-frame clones, with some not included. Among about 34,000 clones listed, over 75% were seen once. The material was CD8+ T cells from peripheral blood mononuclear cells, obtained before pregnancy. The receptors stem from a female donor with multiple sclerosis, enrolled in a pregnancy study.

The chain carries TRBV7-9 and TRBJ1-1, with 7 bases identical to TRBD1. With 6 bases clipped from V and 7 bases from J, the junction kept 23 bases outside the gene matches. CDR3 length: 18 residues. CDR1 and CDR2 from the germline V gene are SEHNR and FQNEAQ (reference sequence). CDR3 loop: CASRPTIRQGNPHFEAFF. For the CDR3, the DNA is TGTGCCAGCAGACCCACCATAAGACAGGGAAACCCACACTTTGAAGCTTTCTTT.

The genes are TRBV27 and TRBJ2-7, with 9 bases matching TRBD2. Germline CDR1 and CDR2: MNHEY and SMNVEV (reference sequence). V lost 3 bases to trimming and J lost 5 bases; unmatched junction nucleotides: 5. This CDR3 has 14 residues. In nucleotides, the CDR3 is TGTGCCAGCAGTTTCTTGGCTAGCGGGAACGAGCAGTACTTC. Translated, it gives CASSFLASGNEQYF.

This chain connects TRBV4-1 to TRBJ2-7; 7 bases line up with TRBD1. CDR1 MGHRA and CDR2 YSYEKL come from the germline V gene. The CDR3 has 16 residues. V shed 4 bases, J shed 0 bases, and the junction held 9 bases outside the gene matches. The CDR3 reads CASSRIRTGISYEQYF. The CDR3 coding sequence is TGCGCCAGCAGCCGCATTAGGACAGGAATCTCCTACGAGCAGTACTTC.

The chain joins TRBV6-1 to TRBJ2-1, with no clear D. Germline CDR1 reads MNHNS; CDR2 reads SASEGT. Trimming took off 3 bases at V and 10 bases at J, with 25 bases between the two ends. The CDR3 loop spans 17 amino acids. CDR3 in DNA: TGTGCCAGCAGTGACGCAGACCCGAGTCCCAGCGCACGAGAGCAGTTCTTC. Its translation is CASSDADPSPSAREQFF.

The count of this clone is one. The chain is built from TRBV9 and TRBJ2-1; D perhaps matches TRBD1 (5 bases). This CDR3 region has 13 residues. V was trimmed by 3 bases and J by 3 bases, leaving 7 bases between them. Germline-derived CDR1 and CDR2 are SGDLS and YYNGEE. CDR3 nucleotides: TGTGCCAGCAGCGCAGACAGCTACAATGAGCAGTTCTTC. This gives the protein CASSADSYNEQFF.

The genes are TRBV4-1 and TRBJ2-7, with 8 bases that match TRBD2. The germline gives CDR1 MGHRA, CDR2 YSYEKL. V was pared by 0 bases and J by 4 bases, with 5 bases of the junction left unmatched. The CDR3 is 15 amino acids. The CDR3 DNA is TGCGCCAGCAGCCAAGAAAGCGGGAGACAATACGAGCAGTACTTC. It is translated as CASSQESGRQYEQYF.

The chain uses TRBV4-3 and TRBJ1-5; 10 bases line up with TRBD1. The ends lost 0 bases at V and 6 bases at J; junction bases unmatched: 2. Germline CDR1 is LGHNA and CDR2 is YSLEER. The CDR3 sequence is 15 residues long. CDR3: CASSQDWTGGQPQHF. The CDR3 region has the DNA TGCGCCAGCAGCCAAGATTGGACAGGGGGTCAGCCCCAGCATTTT.

The gene calls are TRBV16 and TRBJ1-1, with D perhaps TRBD1 (6 bases). The germline V gene encodes CDR1 KGHSY and CDR2 FQNENV. Trimming removed 0 bases at V and 0 bases at J, with 11 bases between. This CDR3 is built from 16 residues. CDR3 coding DNA: TGTGCCAGCAGCCAATCGAGGGGACAAATGAACACTGAAGCTTTCTTT. Translated: CASSQSRGQMNTEAFF.

This sequence joins TRBV5-8 and TRBJ2-7; 11 positions match TRBD2. Germline assignment: CDR1 SGHTS and CDR2 YDEGEE. The CDR3 sequence is 20 residues long. The V gene end was trimmed by 4 bases and the J gene end by 0 bases; junction bases not matched to a gene: 18. CDR3 bases: TGTGCCAGCAGCCGGACGCAGGCCCCTAGCGGGGGGTTCCCCTCCTACGAGCAGTACTTC. Translation: CASSRTQAPSGGFPSYEQYF.

This rearrangement joins TRBV15 to TRBJ2-7, with TRBD2 matching 8 bases. V gave up 5 bases and J gave up 3 bases; unmatched junction bases: 6. The CDR3 extends over 14 amino acids. CDR1 and CDR2 from the germline V gene are LNHNV and YYDKDF (reference sequence). The CDR3 sequence is CATSRWRGVYEQYF. DNA of the CDR3: TGTGCCACCAGCCGATGGCGGGGGGTCTACGAGCAGTACTTC.

The V gene is TRBV7-3, the J gene TRBJ2-3; 10 bases align to TRBD2. Trimming took 6 bases from V and 4 from J; bases not matched to a gene: 7. Germline V gene data show CDR1 as SGHTA and CDR2 as FQGTGA. CDR3 length: 15 residues. Written as DNA, the CDR3 is TGTGCCAGCAGTTCGGGACTAGCGAGTGCAGATACGCAGTATTTT. Encoded protein: CASSSGLASADTQYF.

CDR3 region: CASSLESRARGSPLHF. CDR3 bases: TGCGCCAGCAGCCTTGAATCGAGGGCGCGGGGTTCACCCCTCCACTTT. The V and J genes are TRBV4-1 and TRBJ1-6; no firm D call. CDR1 MGHRA and CDR2 YSYEKL come from the germline V gene. Trimming pared 4 bases from V and 9 bases from J, leaving 19 bases between. The CDR3 sequence is 16 residues long.

V gene TRBV10-2 combines with J gene TRBJ2-2; 8 bases map to TRBD1. The germline CDR1 and CDR2 sequences are WSHSY and SAAADI. The CDR3 consists of 13 residues. V lost 8 bases, J lost 7 bases, and 6 bases stayed unmatched. CDR3 loop: CASLQGAIGELFF. CDR3 nucleotides: TGCGCCAGCTTGCAGGGGGCAATCGGGGAGCTGTTTTTT.

This clone was detected a few times. The chain's CDR3 is CASSHSNQPQHF. CDR3 coding DNA: TGTGCCAGCAGTCATAGCAATCAGCCCCAGCATTTT. The genes are TRBV27 and TRBJ1-5; no clear D gene. Germline loops: CDR1 MNHEY, CDR2 SMNVEV (reference sequence). The germline V and J ends were trimmed by 5 bases and 0 bases, with 2 bases remaining between them. The CDR3 has 12 residues.

The V call is TRBV7-9, the J call TRBJ2-2, with D possibly matching TRBD2 (5 bases). Per the germline V gene, CDR1 is SEHNR and CDR2 is FQNEAQ (reference sequence). Trimming took off 6 bases at V and 0 bases at J, with 14 bases between the two ends. The CDR3 is 16 residues long. CDR3: CASSLADSSNTGELFF. Here the CDR3 DNA reads TGTGCCAGCAGTCTTGCGGACTCGTCGAACACCGGGGAGCTGTTTTTT.

V gene TRBV15 combines with J gene TRBJ2-2; D perhaps matches TRBD2 (5 bases). This CDR3 contains 18 residues. Germline values: CDR1 LNHNV, CDR2 YYDKDF (reference sequence). Between the trimmed V and J ends, which lost 5 bases and 0 bases, there was a span of 19 bases. CDR3 sequence (DNA): TGTGCCACCAGCCCCTACCCAACGGGGTCGGCGAACACCGGGGAGCTGTTTTTT. Its protein product is CATSPYPTGSANTGELFF. Filled out from reference TRBV15 and TRBJ2-2, the complete variable domain reads DAMVIQNPRYQVTQFGKPVTLSCSQTLNHNVMYWYQQKSSQAPKLLFHYYDKDFNNEADTPDNFQSRRPNTSFCFLDIRSPGLGDTAMYLCATSPYPTGSANTGELFFGEGSRLTVL.

The DNA of the CDR3 is TGTGCCAGCAGCGCAAAGGTACAGGGGGCTACCCTTCAAGCTTTCTTT. Protein sequence: CASSAKVQGATLQAFF. The chain links TRBV11-2 to TRBJ1-1; 9 positions match TRBD1. The CDR3 totals 16 residues. V lost 5 bases to trimming and J lost 9 bases; unmatched junction nucleotides: 16. Germline lookup yields CDR1 SGHAT and CDR2 FQNNGV.

The V and J genes are TRBV6-1 and TRBJ2-3; TRBD2 aligns across 10 bases. The germline V gene encodes CDR1 MNHNS and CDR2 SASEGT. The CDR3 has 14 residues. With V trimmed by 11 bases and J by 3 bases, 8 bases remained unmatched. CDR3 protein: CAGSTSGYTDTQYF. CDR3 bases: TGTGCCGGTTCGACTAGCGGGTATACAGATACGCAGTATTTT.

The J gene is TRBJ2-7, the V gene TRBV6-5, with TRBD2 matching 7 bases. Trimming cost V 5 bases and J 5 bases; bases outside gene matches: 6. The CDR3 totals 13 residues. Germline V gene sequence: CDR1 MNHEY, CDR2 SVGAGI. The CDR3 DNA is TGTGCCAGCAGTCGCGGGGGTCTGAACGAGCAGTACTTC. It is translated as CASSRGGLNEQYF.

The gene calls are TRBV27 and TRBJ1-6; D ambiguous. There are 14 residues in the CDR3. Between the trimmed V and J ends, which lost 5 bases and 1 base, there was a span of 6 bases. The germline CDR1 and CDR2 sequences are MNHEY and SMNVEV (reference sequence). CDR3 in amino acids: CASSGESYNSPLHF. The DNA for the CDR3 is TGTGCCAGCAGTGGGGAGTCCTATAATTCACCCCTCCACTTT.

The V and J genes are TRBV27 and TRBJ2-1; 9 bases align to TRBD1. The CDR3 covers 13 residues. Germline V gene sequence: CDR1 MNHEY, CDR2 SMNVEV (reference sequence). V lost 5 bases and J lost 7; bases outside the gene matches: 3. For the CDR3, the DNA is TGTGCCAGCAGTCGACAGGGGGAGAATGAGCAGTTCTTC. Residues: CASSRQGENEQFF.

This chain uses TRBV7-6 with TRBJ2-1; a weak D match, TRBD1 (5 bases). Germline V gene sequence: CDR1 SGHVS, CDR2 FNYEAQ. Trimming removed 2 bases from V and 7 bases from J, with 6 bases in between. The CDR3 totals 12 residues. As DNA, the CDR3 is TGTGCCAGCAGCTTAACAGGAAATGAGCAGTTCTTC. This encodes CASSLTGNEQFF.

This sequence joins TRBV29-1 and TRBJ2-3, with TRBD1 identical over 11 bases. The J segment lost 6 bases and the V segment lost 1 base, leaving 12 bases of the junction unmatched. This CDR3 has 17 amino acids. CDR1 is SQVTM, CDR2 ANQGSEA, per germline. DNA of the CDR3: TGCAGCGTTGAAGGCGGGGACAGGGGGAGCTTGAGGGATACGCAGTATTTT. It codes for CSVEGGDRGSLRDTQYF.

The sample holds one count of this clone. The chain couples TRBV5-1 to TRBJ2-7; 11 bases are a match to TRBD2. Germline-derived CDR1 and CDR2 are SGHRS and YFSETQ. This CDR3 is built from 16 residues. V was clipped by 2 bases and J by 8 bases; unmatched bases: 12. CDR3 sequence: CASSLTGLAAKGKQYF. The CDR3 coding sequence is TGCGCCAGCAGCTTAACGGGACTAGCGGCTAAGGGCAAGCAGTACTTC.

The chain employs TRBV19 and TRBJ2-7; D gene ambiguous. The CDR3 contains 13 residues. V was cut by 1 base and J by 3 bases, with 7 bases left in between. Germline CDR1 reads LNHDA; CDR2 reads SQIVND (reference sequence). CDR3 amino acids: CASSIGSNYEQYF. CDR3 sequence (DNA): TGTGCCAGTAGTATAGGAAGCAACTACGAGCAGTACTTC.